The source of this T cell receptor (beta chain) is a study of blood T cell repertoires in COVID-19. Study in general: Samples of COVID-19 (acute and convalescent) were obtained from the United States, Italy and Spain. T cells, B-cell-depleted T cells, or PBMCs supplied cDNA or gDNA.

The CDR3 spans 14 residues. Germline values: CDR1 GTSNPN, CDR2 SVGIG (reference sequence). With 4 bases removed from V and 1 base from J, the gap between germline ends came to 13 bases. Per the original data handling: Reference gene primers were amplified, and this amplification served to estimate nucleated cell counts. This table comes from immunoSEQ multiplex PCR, and its TCRdb copy is limited to in-frame clones, with some not included. Clonal size and the V and J genes are those of that table, whereas D and trimming came from the DNA. The sample consists of roughly 220,000 clones, about 80% of them appearing once.

Specimen: peripheral blood. The TCR sequence derives from a woman aged 55 to 70 with acute or convalescent COVID-19. This chain connects TRBV30 to TRBJ1-1; TRBD1 might be the D (6 bases). This CDR3 is CAWTRRTENTEAFF. DNA for the CDR3: TGTGCCTGGACAAGACGGACAGAGAACACTGAAGCTTTCTTT.